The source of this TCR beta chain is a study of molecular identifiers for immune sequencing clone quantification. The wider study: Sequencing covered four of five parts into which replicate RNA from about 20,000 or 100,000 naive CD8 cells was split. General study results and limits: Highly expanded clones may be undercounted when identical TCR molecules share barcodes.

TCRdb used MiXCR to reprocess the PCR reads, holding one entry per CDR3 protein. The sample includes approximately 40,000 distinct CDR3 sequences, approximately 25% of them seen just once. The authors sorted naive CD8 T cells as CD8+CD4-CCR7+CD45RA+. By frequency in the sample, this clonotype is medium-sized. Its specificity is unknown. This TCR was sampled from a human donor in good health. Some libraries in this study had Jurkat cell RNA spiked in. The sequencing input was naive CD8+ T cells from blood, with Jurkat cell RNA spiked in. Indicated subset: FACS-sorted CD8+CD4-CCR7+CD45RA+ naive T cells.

The CDR3 loop is CSARDSSYEQYF. The CDR3 DNA reads as TGCAGCGCCCGGGACAGCTCCTACGAGCAGTACTTC. The chain recombines TRBV29-1 with TRBJ2-7; 7 bases line up with TRBD1. Per the germline V gene, CDR1 is SQVTM and CDR2 is ANQGSEA. CDR3 length: 12 amino acids. After removal of 7 bases from V and 0 bases from J, the junction contained 3 bases not matched to a gene.